The T cell receptor (beta chain) described here comes from a study of blood T cell repertoires in COVID-19. The CDR3 spans 13 residues. CDR1 LGHNA and CDR2 YSLEER come from the germline V gene. V lost 0 bases and J lost 8, with 7 bases in between. The repertoire was sequenced with immunoSEQ multiplex PCR; TCRdb's copy has only in-frame clones and lacks some. The sample has over 150,000 clones, approximately 78% seen once. This rearrangement joins TRBV4-3 to TRBJ1-4, with D unclear. Sequenced material: peripheral blood. This sequence was found in a man older than 75 with acute or convalescent COVID-19. CDR3 amino acids: CASSQDRAEKLFF. The CDR3 DNA sequence: TGCGCCAGCAGCCAAGATAGAGCGGAAAAACTGTTTTTT.